This TCR beta chain was sequenced during a study of T cell changes during pregnancy in multiple sclerosis. V was pared by 6 bases and J by 8 bases, with 9 bases of the junction left unmatched. The CDR3 loop spans 14 amino acids. Germline lookup yields CDR1 LNHDA and CDR2 SQIVND (reference sequence). Assay used: immunoSEQ multiplex PCR; TCRdb lists only in-frame clones, some missing. Seen here are 25,000 to 35,000 clones, about 90% observed once, and the top ten hold 4.8%. The V and J genes are TRBV19 and TRBJ1-2; 10 nucleotides match TRBD1. The TCR comes from a female donor in good health, enrolled as a control in a pregnancy study. This specimen consisted of peripheral blood, obtained in the first trimester of pregnancy. CDR3 amino acids: CASSPGQGLWGYTF. CDR3 in DNA: TGTGCCAGTAGCCCGGGACAGGGGCTATGGGGCTACACCTTC.